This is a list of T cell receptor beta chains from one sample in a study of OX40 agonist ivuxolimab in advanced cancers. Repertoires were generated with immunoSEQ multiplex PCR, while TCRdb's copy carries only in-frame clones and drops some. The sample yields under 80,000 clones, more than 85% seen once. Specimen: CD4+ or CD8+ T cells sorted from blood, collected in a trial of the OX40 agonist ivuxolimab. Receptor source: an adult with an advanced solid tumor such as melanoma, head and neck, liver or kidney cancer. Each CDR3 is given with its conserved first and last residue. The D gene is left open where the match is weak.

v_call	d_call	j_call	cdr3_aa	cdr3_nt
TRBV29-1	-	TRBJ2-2	CSVEGRANTGELFF	TGCAGCGTTGAGGGCAGGGCGAACACCGGGGAGCTGTTTTTT
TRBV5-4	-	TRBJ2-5	CASSPHVGGETQYF	TGTGCCAGCAGCCCCCACGTGGGTGGGGAGACCCAGTACTTC
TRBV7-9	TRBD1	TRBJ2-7	CASSRADRDYEQYF	TGTGCCAGCAGCAGAGCCGACAGGGACTACGAGCAGTACTTC
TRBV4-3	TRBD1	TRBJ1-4	CASSQDWDRKNEKLFF	TGCGCCAGCAGCCAAGATTGGGACAGGAAAAATGAAAAACTGTTTTTT
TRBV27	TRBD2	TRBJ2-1	CASSWGGPYEQFF	TGTGCCAGCAGCTGGGGAGGGCCCTATGAGCAGTTCTTC
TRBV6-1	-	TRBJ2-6	CASSDRESGANVLTF	TGTGCCAGCAGTGACAGGGAATCTGGGGCCAACGTCCTGACTTTC
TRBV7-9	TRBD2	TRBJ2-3	CASSRGLADTQYF	TGTGCCAGCAGCCGTGGACTAGCTGATACGCAGTATTTT
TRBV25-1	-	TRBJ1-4	CASSEFGNLGEKLFF	TGTGCCAGCAGCGAGTTTGGGAACCTGGGGGAAAAACTGTTTTTT
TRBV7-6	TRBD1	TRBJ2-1	CASSFSAGGHEQFF	TGTGCCAGCAGCTTTTCGGCAGGGGGCCATGAGCAGTTCTTC
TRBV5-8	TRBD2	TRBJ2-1	CASSFLAGAGNEQFF	TGTGCCAGCAGCTTTCTAGCGGGGGCGGGAAATGAGCAGTTCTTC
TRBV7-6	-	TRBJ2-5	CASSPGLEETQYF	TGTGCCAGCAGCCCCGGACTGGAAGAGACCCAGTACTTC
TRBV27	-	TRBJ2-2	CASNGGSGELFF	TGTGCCAGCAATGGGGGTTCCGGGGAGCTGTTTTTT
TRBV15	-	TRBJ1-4	CATRSRREGEKLFF	TGTGCCACCAGGTCGCGCAGGGAAGGCGAAAAACTGTTTTTT
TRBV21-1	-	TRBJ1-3	CASSRNPGQGNTIYF	TGTGCCAGCAGCAGGAATCCGGGACAGGGAAACACCATATATTTT
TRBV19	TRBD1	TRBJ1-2	CATYRGFLYGYTF	TGTGCCACCTACAGGGGTTTCCTCTATGGCTACACCTTC
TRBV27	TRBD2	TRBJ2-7	CASSRTSGYEQYF	TGTGCCAGCAGCCGCACTAGCGGGTACGAGCAGTACTTC